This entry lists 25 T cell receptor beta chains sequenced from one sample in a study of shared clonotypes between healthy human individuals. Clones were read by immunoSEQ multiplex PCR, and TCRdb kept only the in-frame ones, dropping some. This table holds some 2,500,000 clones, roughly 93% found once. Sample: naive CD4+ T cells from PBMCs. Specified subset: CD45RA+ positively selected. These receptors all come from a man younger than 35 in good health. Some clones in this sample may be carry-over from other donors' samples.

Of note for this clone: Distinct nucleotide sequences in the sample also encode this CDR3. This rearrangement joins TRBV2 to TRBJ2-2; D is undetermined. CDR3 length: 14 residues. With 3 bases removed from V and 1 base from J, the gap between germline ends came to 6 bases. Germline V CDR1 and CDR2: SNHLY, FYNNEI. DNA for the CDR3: TGTGCCAGCAGTGAGGTGCGGAACACCGGGGAGCTGTTTTTT. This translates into CASSEVRNTGELFF.

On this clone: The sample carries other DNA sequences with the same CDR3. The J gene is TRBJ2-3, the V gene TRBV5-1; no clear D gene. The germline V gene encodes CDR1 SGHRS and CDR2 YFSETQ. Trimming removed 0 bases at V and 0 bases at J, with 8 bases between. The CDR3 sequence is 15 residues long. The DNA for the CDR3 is TGCGCCAGCAGCTTGGGTAGCCTCAGCACAGATACGCAGTATTTT. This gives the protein CASSLGSLSTDTQYF. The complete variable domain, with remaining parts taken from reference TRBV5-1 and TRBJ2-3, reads KAGVTQTPRYLIKTRGQQVTLSCSPISGHRSVSWYQQTPGQGLQFLFEYFSETQRNKGNFPGRFSGRQFSNSRSEMNVSTLELGDSALYLCASSLGSLSTDTQYFGPGTRLTVL.

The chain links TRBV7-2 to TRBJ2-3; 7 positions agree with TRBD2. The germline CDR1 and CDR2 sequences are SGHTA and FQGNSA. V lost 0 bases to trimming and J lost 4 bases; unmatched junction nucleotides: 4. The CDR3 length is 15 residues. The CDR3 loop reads CASSLAGLLADTQYF. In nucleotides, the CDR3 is TGTGCCAGCAGCTTAGCGGGACTATTAGCAGATACGCAGTATTTT.

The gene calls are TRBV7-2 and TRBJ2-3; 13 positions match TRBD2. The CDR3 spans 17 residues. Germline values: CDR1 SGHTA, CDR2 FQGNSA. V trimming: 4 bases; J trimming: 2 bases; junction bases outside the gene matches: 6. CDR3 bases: TGTGCCAGCAGCTGGCGGGGACTAGCGGGAACCACAGATACGCAGTATTTT. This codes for CASSWRGLAGTTDTQYF.

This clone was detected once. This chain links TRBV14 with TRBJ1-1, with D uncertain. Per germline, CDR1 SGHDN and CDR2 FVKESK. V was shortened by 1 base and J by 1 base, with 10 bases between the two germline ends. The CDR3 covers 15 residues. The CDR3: CASSQGEGGNTEAFF. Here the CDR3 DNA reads TGTGCCAGCAGCCAAGGGGAGGGAGGGAACACTGAAGCTTTCTTT. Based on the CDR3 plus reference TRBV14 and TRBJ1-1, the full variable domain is EAGVTQFPSHSVIEKGQTVTLRCDPISGHDNLYWYRRVMGKEIKFLLHFVKESKQDESGMPNNRFLAERTGGTYSTLKVQPAELEDSGVYFCASSQGEGGNTEAFFGQGTRLTVV.

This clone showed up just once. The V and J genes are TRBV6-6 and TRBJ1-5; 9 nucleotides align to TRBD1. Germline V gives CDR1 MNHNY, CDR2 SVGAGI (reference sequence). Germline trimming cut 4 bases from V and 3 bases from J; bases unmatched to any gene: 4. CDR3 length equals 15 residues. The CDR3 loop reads CASSSGTGINQPQHF. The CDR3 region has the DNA TGTGCCAGCAGTTCCGGGACAGGGATCAATCAGCCCCAGCATTTT.

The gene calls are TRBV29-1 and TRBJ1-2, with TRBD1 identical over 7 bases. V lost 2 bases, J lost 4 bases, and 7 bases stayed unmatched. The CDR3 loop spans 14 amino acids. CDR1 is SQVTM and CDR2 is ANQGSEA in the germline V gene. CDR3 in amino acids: CSVEIGTARYGYTF. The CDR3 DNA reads TGCAGCGTTGAAATCGGGACAGCTCGCTATGGCTACACCTTC.

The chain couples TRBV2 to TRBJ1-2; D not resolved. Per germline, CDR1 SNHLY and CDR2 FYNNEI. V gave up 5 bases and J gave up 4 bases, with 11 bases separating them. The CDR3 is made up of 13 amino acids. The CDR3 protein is CASSNSASYGYTF. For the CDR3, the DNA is TGTGCCAGCAGTAACTCAGCTTCCTATGGCTACACCTTC. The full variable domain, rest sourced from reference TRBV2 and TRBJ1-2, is EPEVTQTPSHQVTQMGQEVILRCVPISNHLYFYWYRQILGQKVEFLVSFYNNEISEKSEIFDDQFSVERPDGSNFTLKIRSTKLEDSAMYFCASSNSASYGYTFGSGTRLTVV.

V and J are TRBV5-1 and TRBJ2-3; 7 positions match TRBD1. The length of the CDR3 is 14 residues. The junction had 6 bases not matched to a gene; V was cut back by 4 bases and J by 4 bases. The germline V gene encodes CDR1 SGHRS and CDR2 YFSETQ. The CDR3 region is CASSTLTGADTQYF. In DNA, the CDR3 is TGCGCCAGCAGCACCCTCACAGGGGCAGATACGCAGTATTTT.

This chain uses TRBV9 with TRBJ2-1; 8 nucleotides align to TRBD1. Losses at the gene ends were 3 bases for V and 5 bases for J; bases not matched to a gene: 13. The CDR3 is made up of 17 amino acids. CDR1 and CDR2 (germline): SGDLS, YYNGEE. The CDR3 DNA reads TGTGCCAGCAGCGCGGGGGTCGGGGACAGGTGGAACAATGAGCAGTTCTTC. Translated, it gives CASSAGVGDRWNNEQFF.

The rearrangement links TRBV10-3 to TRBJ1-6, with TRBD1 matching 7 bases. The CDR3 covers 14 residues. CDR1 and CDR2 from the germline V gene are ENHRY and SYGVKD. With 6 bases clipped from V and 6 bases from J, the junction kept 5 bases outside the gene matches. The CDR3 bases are TGTGCCATCAGGAGGGGGCTTGGTAATTCACCCCTCCACTTT. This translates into CAIRRGLGNSPLHF.

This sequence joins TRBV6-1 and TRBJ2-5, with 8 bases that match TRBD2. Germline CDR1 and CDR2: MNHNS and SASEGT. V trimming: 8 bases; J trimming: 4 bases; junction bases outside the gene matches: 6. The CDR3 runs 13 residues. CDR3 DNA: TGTGCCAGCGCCGCTCGGGGGGGAGAGACCCAGTACTTC. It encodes CASAARGGETQYF.

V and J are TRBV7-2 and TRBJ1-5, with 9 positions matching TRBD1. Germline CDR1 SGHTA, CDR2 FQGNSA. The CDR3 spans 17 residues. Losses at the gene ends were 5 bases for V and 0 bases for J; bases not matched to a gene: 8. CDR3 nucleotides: TGTGCCAGCAGCCGCGGGACAGGGTCTTATAGCAATCAGCCCCAGCATTTT. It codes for CASSRGTGSYSNQPQHF.

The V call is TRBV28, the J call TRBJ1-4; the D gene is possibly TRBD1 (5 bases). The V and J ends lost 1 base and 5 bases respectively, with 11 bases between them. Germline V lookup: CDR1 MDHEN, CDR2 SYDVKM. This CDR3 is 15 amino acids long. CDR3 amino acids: CASSLSQGLNEKLFF. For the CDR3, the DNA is TGTGCCAGCAGTTTATCTCAGGGATTAAATGAAAAACTGTTTTTT.

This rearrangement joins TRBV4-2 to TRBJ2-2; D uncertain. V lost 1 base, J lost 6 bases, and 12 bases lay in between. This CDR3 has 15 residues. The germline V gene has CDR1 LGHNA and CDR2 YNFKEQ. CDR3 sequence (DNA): TGTGCCAGCAGCCAAGGGGGAAGTGGATCCGGGGAGCTGTTTTTT. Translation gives CASSQGGSGSGELFF.

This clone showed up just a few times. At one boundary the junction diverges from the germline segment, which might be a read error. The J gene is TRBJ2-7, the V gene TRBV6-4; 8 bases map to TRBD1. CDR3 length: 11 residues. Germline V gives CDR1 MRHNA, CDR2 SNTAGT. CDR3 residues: CPQGAHYEQYF. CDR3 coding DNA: TGCCCCCAGGGGGCTCACTACGAGCAGTACTTC.

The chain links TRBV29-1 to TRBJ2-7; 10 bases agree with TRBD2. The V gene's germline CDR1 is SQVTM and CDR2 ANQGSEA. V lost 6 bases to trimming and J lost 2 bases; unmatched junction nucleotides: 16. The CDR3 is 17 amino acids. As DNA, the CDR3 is TGCAGCGTGTCCGGGGCTAGCGGGAGTAGGGGGCCCTACGAGCAGTACTTC. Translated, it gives CSVSGASGSRGPYEQYF.

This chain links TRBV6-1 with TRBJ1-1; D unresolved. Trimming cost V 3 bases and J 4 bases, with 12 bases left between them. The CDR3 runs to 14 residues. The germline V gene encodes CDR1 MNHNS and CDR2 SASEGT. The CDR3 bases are TGTGCCAGCAGTGAGGGCAGTTGGAGCACTGAAGCTTTCTTT. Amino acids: CASSEGSWSTEAFF.

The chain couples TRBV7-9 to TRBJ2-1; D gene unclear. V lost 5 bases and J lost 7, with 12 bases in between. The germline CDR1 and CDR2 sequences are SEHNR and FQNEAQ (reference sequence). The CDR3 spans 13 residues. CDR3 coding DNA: TGTGCCAGCAGCGGTTCTAGGGTAAATGAGCAGTTCTTC. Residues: CASSGSRVNEQFF.

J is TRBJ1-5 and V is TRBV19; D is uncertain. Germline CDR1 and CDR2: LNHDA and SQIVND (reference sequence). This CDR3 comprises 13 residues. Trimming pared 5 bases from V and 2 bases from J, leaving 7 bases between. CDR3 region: CASSVTGNQPQHF. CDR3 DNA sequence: TGTGCCAGTAGTGTAACAGGCAATCAGCCCCAGCATTTT.

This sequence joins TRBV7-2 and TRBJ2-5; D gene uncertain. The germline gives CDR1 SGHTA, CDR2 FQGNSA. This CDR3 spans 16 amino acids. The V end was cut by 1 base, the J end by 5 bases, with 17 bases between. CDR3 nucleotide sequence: TGTGCCAGCAGCTTAGGGAAAACGACTGGTCCCGAGACCCAGTACTTC. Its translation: CASSLGKTTGPETQYF.

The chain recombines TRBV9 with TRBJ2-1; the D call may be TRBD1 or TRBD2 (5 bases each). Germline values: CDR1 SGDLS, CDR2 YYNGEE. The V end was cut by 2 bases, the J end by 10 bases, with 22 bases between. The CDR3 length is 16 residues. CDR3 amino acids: CASSVFSSGTTGEQFF. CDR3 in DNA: TGTGCCAGCAGCGTGTTTTCTTCCGGGACCACAGGAGAGCAGTTCTTC.

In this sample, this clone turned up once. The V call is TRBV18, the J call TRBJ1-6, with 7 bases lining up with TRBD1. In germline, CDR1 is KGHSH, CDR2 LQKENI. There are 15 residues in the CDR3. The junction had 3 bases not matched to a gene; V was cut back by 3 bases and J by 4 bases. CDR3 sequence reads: CASSPTGQYNSPLHF. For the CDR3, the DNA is TGTGCCAGCTCACCGACGGGACAGTATAATTCACCCCTCCACTTT.

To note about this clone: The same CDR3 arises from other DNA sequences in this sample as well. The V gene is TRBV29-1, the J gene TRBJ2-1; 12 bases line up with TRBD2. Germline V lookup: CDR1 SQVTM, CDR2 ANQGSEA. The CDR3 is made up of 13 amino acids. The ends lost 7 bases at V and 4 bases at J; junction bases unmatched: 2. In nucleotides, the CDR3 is TGCAGCGCTGGGACTAGCGGGTACAATGAGCAGTTCTTC. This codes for CSAGTSGYNEQFF.

CDR3 sequence (DNA): TGTGCCAGCGGCCCCATAGCGTTCTCCTACAATGAGCAGTTCTTC. The encoded protein is CASGPIAFSYNEQFF. The chain employs TRBV28 and TRBJ2-1; a weak D match, TRBD2 (5 bases). V dropped 8 bases and J dropped 0 bases, with 14 bases sitting between them. The CDR3 contains 15 residues. The germline V gene encodes CDR1 MDHEN and CDR2 SYDVKM. Full variable domain (remainder filled in from reference TRBV28 and TRBJ2-1): DVKVTQSSRYLVKRTGEKVFLECVQDMDHENMFWYRQDPGLGLRLIYFSYDVKMKEKGDIPEGYSVSREKKERFSLILESASTNQTSMYLCASGPIAFSYNEQFFGPGTRLTVL.